This entry features one T cell receptor beta chain sequence. This record belongs to a study of blood T cell repertoires in COVID-19. This CDR3 spans 13 amino acids. Germline CDR1 MDHEN, CDR2 SYDVKM. V lost 11 bases to trimming and J lost 3 bases; unmatched junction nucleotides: 5. Only in-frame clones appear in the TCRdb table, and some are missing; sequencing was by immunoSEQ multiplex PCR. Among approximately 300,000 clones listed, 92% were seen once. The chain joins TRBV28 to TRBJ2-3, with 10 bases aligning to TRBD2. The clonotype was recovered from a woman aged 25 to 39 who had recovered from COVID-19. The material sequenced was PBMCs or T cells enriched from blood (not recorded which). The CDR3 DNA reads as TGTGCCGCTAAGCGGGGGGGAACAGATACGCAGTATTTT. Translating it yields CAAKRGGTDTQYF.